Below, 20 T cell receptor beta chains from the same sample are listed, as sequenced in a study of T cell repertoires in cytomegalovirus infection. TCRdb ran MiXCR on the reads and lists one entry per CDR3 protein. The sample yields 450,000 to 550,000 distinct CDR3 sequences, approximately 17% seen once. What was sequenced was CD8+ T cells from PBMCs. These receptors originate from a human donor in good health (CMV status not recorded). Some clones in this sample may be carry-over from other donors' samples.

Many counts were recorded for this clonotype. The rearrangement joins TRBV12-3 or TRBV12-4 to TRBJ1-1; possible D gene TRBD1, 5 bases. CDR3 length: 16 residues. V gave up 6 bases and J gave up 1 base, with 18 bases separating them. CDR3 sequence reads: CASRWGGGTPNTEAFF. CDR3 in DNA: TGTGCCAGCAGATGGGGGGGTGGAACCCCGAACACTGAAGCTTTCTTT.

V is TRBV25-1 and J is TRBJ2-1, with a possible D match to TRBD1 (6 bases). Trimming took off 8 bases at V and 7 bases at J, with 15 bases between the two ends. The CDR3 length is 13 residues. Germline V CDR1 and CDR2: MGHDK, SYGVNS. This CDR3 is CASLGQRYNEQFF. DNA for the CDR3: TGTGCCAGCCTAGGACAGCGTTATAATGAGCAGTTCTTC.

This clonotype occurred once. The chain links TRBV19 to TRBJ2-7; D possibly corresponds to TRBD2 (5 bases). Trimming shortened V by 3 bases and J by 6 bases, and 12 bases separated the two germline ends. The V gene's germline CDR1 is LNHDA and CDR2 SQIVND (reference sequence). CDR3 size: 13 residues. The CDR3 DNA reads TGTGCCAGTAGTATCGGGGTCATTAGCGAGCAGTACTTC. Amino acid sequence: CASSIGVISEQYF. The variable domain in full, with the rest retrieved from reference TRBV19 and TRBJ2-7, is DGGITQSPKYLFRKEGQNVTLSCEQNLNHDAMYWYRQDPGQGLRLIYYSQIVNDFQKGDIAEGYSVSREKKESFPLTVTSAQKNPTAFYLCASSIGVISEQYFGPGTRLTVT.

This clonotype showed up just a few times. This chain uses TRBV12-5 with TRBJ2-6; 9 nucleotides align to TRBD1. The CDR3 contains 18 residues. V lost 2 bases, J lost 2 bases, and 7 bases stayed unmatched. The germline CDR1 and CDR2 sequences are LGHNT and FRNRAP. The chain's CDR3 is CASGLIDRGFPGANVLTF. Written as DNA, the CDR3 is TGTGCTAGTGGTTTGATAGACAGGGGGTTCCCTGGGGCCAACGTCCTGACTTTC.

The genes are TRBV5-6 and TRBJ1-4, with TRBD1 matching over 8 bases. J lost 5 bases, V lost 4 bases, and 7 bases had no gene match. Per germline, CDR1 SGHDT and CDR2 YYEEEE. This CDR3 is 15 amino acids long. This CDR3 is CASSTSGTGNEKLFF. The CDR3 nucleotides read TGTGCCAGCAGCACCTCCGGGACAGGAAATGAAAAACTGTTTTTT. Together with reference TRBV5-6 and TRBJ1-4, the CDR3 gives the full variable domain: DAGVTQSPTHLIKTRGQQVTLRCSPKSGHDTVSWYQQALGQGPQFIFQYYEEEERQRGNFPDRFSGHQFPNYSSELNVNALLLGDSALYLCASSTSGTGNEKLFFGSGTQLSVL.

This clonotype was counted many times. The CDR3 DNA is TGTGCCAGCATCGGAGTTAACACTGAAGCTTTCTTT. It translates to CASIGVNTEAFF. V gene TRBV28 combines with J gene TRBJ1-1; D uncertain. The CDR3 has 12 residues. Deletions cut 7 bases from V and 2 bases from J, with 8 bases between. CDR1 is MDHEN and CDR2 is SYDVKM in the germline V gene. The whole variable domain, filled in from reference TRBV28 and TRBJ1-1, reads DVKVTQSSRYLVKRTGEKVFLECVQDMDHENMFWYRQDPGLGLRLIYFSYDVKMKEKGDIPEGYSVSREKKERFSLILESASTNQTSMYLCASIGVNTEAFFGQGTRLTVV.

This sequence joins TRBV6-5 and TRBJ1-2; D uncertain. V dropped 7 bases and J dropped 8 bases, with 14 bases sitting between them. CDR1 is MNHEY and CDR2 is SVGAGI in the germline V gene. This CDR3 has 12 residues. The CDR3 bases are TGTGCCAGCATTTCTCGGAAGCGGGGCTACACCTTC. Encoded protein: CASISRKRGYTF.

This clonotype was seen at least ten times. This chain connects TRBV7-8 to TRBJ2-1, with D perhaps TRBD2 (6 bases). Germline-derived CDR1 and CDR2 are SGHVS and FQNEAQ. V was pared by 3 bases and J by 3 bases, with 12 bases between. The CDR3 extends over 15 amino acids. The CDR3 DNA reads TGTGCCAGCAGCTTTTCGGGACTCTACTACAATGAGCAGTTCTTC. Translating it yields CASSFSGLYYNEQFF.

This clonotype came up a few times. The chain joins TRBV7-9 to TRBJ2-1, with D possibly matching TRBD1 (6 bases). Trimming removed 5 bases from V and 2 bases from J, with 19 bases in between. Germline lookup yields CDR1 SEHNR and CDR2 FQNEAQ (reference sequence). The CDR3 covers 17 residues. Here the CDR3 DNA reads TGTGCCAGCAGCCCCCCCGCGACAGGCTCAACCTACAATGAGCAGTTCTTC. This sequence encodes CASSPPATGSTYNEQFF.

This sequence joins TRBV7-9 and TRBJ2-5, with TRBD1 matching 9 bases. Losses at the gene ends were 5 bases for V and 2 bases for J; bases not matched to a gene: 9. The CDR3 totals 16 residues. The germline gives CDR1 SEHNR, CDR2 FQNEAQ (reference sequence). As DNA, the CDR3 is TGTGCCAGCAGCCGTCAAGGACAGGGGCCTCAAGAGACCCAGTACTTC. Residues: CASSRQGQGPQETQYF.

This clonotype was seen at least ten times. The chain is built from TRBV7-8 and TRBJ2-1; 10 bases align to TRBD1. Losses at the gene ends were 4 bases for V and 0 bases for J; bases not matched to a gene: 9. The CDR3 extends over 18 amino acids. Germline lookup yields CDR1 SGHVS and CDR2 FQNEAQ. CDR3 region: CASSSGTGVSSSYNEQFF. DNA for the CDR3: TGTGCCAGCAGCTCCGGGACAGGGGTTTCGAGCTCCTACAATGAGCAGTTCTTC.

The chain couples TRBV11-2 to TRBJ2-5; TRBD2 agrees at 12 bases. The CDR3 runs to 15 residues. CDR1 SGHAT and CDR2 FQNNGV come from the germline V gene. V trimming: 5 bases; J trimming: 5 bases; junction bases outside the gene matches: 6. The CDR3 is CASSLWTSGVETQYF. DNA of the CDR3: TGTGCCAGCAGCCTCTGGACTAGCGGGGTGGAGACCCAGTACTTC.

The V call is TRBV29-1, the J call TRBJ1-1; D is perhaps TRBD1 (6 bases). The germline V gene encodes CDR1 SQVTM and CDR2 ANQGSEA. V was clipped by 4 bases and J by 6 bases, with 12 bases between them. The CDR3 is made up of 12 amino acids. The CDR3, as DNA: TGCAGCGTTGGTGGGGGGCCACCTGAAGCTTTCTTT. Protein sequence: CSVGGGPPEAFF.

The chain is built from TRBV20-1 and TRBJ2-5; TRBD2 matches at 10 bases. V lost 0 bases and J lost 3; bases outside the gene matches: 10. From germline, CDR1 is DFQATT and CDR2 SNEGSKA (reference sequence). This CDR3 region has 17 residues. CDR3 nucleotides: TGCAGTGCTAGAGATTGGCGGCCTAGCGGGGGTGAAGAGACCCAGTACTTC. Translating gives CSARDWRPSGGEETQYF.

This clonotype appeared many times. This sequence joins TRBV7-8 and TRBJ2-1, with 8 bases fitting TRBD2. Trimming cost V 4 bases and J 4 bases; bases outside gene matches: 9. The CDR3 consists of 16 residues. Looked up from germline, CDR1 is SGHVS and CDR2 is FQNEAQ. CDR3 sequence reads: CASSSSRSGGYNEQFF. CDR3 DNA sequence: TGTGCCAGCAGCTCCTCACGAAGCGGGGGATACAATGAGCAGTTCTTC.

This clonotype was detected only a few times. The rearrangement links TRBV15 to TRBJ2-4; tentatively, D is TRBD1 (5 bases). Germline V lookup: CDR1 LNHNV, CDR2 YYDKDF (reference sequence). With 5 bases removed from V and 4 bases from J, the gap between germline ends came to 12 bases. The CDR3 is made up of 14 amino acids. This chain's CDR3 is CATSGQGMKNIQYF. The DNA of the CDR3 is TGTGCCACCAGCGGCCAGGGAATGAAAAACATTCAGTACTTC.

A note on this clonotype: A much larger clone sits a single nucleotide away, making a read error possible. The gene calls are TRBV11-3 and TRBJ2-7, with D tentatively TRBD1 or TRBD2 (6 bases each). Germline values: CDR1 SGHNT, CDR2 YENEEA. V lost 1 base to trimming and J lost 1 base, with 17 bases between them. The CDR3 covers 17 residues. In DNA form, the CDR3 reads TGTGCCAGCAGCTTAGGGGGGCCTAGCGAATTTTCCTACGAGCAGTACTTC. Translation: CASSLGGPSEFSYEQYF.

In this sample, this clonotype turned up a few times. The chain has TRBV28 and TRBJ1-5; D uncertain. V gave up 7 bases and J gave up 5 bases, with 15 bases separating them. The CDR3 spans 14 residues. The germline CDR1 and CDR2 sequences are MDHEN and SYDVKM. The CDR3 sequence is CASTRSRWDQPQHF. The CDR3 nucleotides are TGTGCCAGCACCCGGAGCAGGTGGGATCAGCCCCAGCATTTT.

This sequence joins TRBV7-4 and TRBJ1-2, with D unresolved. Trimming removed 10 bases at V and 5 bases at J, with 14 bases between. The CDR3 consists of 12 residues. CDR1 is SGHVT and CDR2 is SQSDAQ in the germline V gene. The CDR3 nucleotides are TGTGCCATCCTGGACGGCGAATATGGCTACACCTTC. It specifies CAILDGEYGYTF.

The DNA of the CDR3 is TGTGCCAGCAGCCAGAAGGGACTGGAGGGAGATACGCAGTATTTT. As protein: CASSQKGLEGDTQYF. V and J are TRBV4-2 and TRBJ2-3; the D gene is possibly TRBD2 (6 bases). V shed 3 bases and J shed 5 bases, with 15 bases lying between them. Per the germline V gene, CDR1 is LGHNA and CDR2 is YNFKEQ. This CDR3 is 15 amino acids long.